Below, 22 T cell receptor beta chains from the same sample are listed, as sequenced in a study of blood T cell repertoires in COVID-19. The assay was immunoSEQ multiplex PCR, and TCRdb's table has in-frame clones only and misses some. The sample has 250,000 to 300,000 clones, approximately 85% seen once. Sample: peripheral blood. The receptors shown here come from a man aged 50 to 59 with active or convalescent COVID-19.

This clone was seen only once. The chain has TRBV30 and TRBJ1-1, with D tentatively TRBD1 (6 bases). Between the trimmed V and J ends, which lost 5 bases and 7 bases, there was a span of 14 bases. From germline, CDR1 is GTSNPN and CDR2 SVGIG (reference sequence). This CDR3 contains 12 residues. For the CDR3, the DNA is TGTGCCTGGGGGGGCCTTTCAGGTGAAGCTTTCTTT. It encodes CAWGGLSGEAFF.

V usage is TRBV4-3 and J usage is TRBJ1-1; a weak D match, TRBD1 (5 bases). This CDR3 has 12 amino acids. The germline gives CDR1 LGHNA, CDR2 YSLEER. The V end was cut by 5 bases, the J end by 5 bases, with 9 bases between. CDR3 sequence: CASSTRGTEAFF. The DNA for the CDR3 is TGCGCCAGCAGCACCCGGGGGACTGAAGCTTTCTTT.

The CDR3 DNA sequence: TGTGCTAGTGGTCTAACAGTACGGGGAGGGTTCCAACGGGTCCAAGAGACCCAGTACTTC. Translation gives CASGLTVRGGFQRVQETQYF. The rearrangement links TRBV12-5 to TRBJ2-5; TRBD2 matches at 7 bases. V dropped 5 bases and J dropped 1; count of bases not matched to a gene: 22. The CDR3 is made up of 20 amino acids. Germline lookup yields CDR1 LGHNT and CDR2 FRNRAP. Using reference TRBV12-5 and TRBJ2-5 for the parts outside the CDR3, the full variable domain is DARVTQTPRHKVTEMGQEVTMRCQPILGHNTVFWYRQTMMQGLELLAYFRNRAPLDDSGMPKDRFSAEMPDATLATLKIQPSEPRDSAVYFCASGLTVRGGFQRVQETQYFGPGTRLLVL.

The genes are TRBV28 and TRBJ1-5; 7 nucleotides line up with TRBD1. The CDR3 runs to 17 residues. V shed 8 bases and J 4 bases; nucleotides not matched to a gene: 17. Germline V gene lookup returns CDR1 MDHEN and CDR2 SYDVKM. CDR3 in DNA: TGTGCCAGCTGGGGCCCCCCCGGGACAGCGTCAAATCAGCCCCAGCATTTT. Protein product: CASWGPPGTASNQPQHF.

The rearrangement links TRBV29-1 to TRBJ2-4, with a possible D match to TRBD2 (5 bases). Germline CDR1 is SQVTM and CDR2 is ANQGSEA. Trimming cost V 4 bases and J 5 bases, with 9 bases left between them. The CDR3 length is 12 residues. In nucleotides, the CDR3 is TGCAGCGTTGTCATTAGCGAAAACATTCAGTACTTC. It is translated as CSVVISENIQYF.

To note about this clone: It is unclear where the CDR3 begins or ends on the DNA, so no DNA is shown, and the CDR3 is as TCRdb lists it. This sequence joins TRBV6-5 and TRBJ1-2; TRBD1 is the table's D call, not checked against the DNA. The CDR3 has 13 residues if both end residues are counted. The germline CDR1 and CDR2 sequences are MNHEY and SVGAGI. The CDR3 is CASSSSTRGGYTF.

V usage is TRBV11-2 and J usage is TRBJ2-5, with unresolved D. The CDR3 totals 12 residues. The ends were cut back, 2 bases at V and 5 bases at J, with 6 bases in the middle. Germline CDR1 and CDR2: SGHAT and FQNNGV. The CDR3: CASSLSGETQYF. CDR3 sequence (DNA): TGTGCCAGCAGCTTATCCGGGGAGACCCAGTACTTC.

The chain joins TRBV6-6 to TRBJ2-1; D possibly corresponds to TRBD2 (5 bases). CDR1 is MNHNY, CDR2 SVGAGI, per germline (reference sequence). Trimming left V 7 bases short and J 6 bases short, with 16 bases between. CDR3 size: 14 residues. CDR3 region: CASTPSGNSNEQFF. CDR3 in DNA: TGTGCCAGCACCCCCTCGGGGAACTCCAATGAGCAGTTCTTC.

V is TRBV6-5 and J is TRBJ2-6, with D possibly matching TRBD1 (6 bases). The germline V gene has CDR1 MNHEY and CDR2 SVGAGI. With 7 bases removed from V and 2 bases from J, the gap between germline ends came to 12 bases. This CDR3 has 15 residues. The CDR3 here is CASIQGSAGANVLTF. CDR3 in DNA: TGTGCCAGCATCCAGGGGTCTGCTGGGGCCAACGTCCTGACTTTC.

This chain joins TRBV6-5 and TRBJ2-5; 15 bases map to TRBD2. There are 15 residues in the CDR3. Germline V lookup: CDR1 MNHEY, CDR2 SVGAGI. J was trimmed by 1 base and V by 6 bases; bases with no gene match: 0. The CDR3 is CASRGLAGGQETQYF. The CDR3 bases are TGTGCCAGCAGGGGACTAGCGGGAGGCCAAGAGACCCAGTACTTC.

This clone was counted a single time. This chain links TRBV5-4 with TRBJ2-2; 7 nucleotides agree with TRBD2. CDR1 and CDR2 from the germline V gene are SGHNT and YYREEE (reference sequence). The CDR3 has 19 residues. The V segment lost 3 bases and the J segment 1 base; nucleotides outside the gene matches: 15. The CDR3 sequence: CASSSLGVAGVQNTGELFF. The DNA of the CDR3 is TGTGCCAGCAGCTCCCTCGGGGTAGCGGGCGTCCAGAACACCGGGGAGCTGTTTTTT.

V and J are TRBV30 and TRBJ2-3; the match to TRBD2 covers 9 bases. This CDR3 comprises 15 residues. Germline CDR1 is GTSNPN and CDR2 is SVGIG (reference sequence). The V gene end was trimmed by 0 bases and the J gene end by 7 bases; junction bases not matched to a gene: 8. This chain's CDR3 is CAWSVGAGGKHTQYF. DNA for the CDR3: TGTGCCTGGAGTGTAGGGGCGGGAGGGAAACATACGCAGTATTTT.

The chain employs TRBV21-1 and TRBJ2-5; TRBD2, the D gene given by the table, was not confirmed from the DNA. TRBV21-1 is a documented pseudogene. This CDR3 region has 18 residues. This CDR3 reads CASSKRTSGRAWEETQYF. DNA of the CDR3: TGTGCCAGCAGCAAACGGACTAGCGGGAGGGCCTGGGAAGAGACCCAGTACTTC.

The chain links TRBV28 to TRBJ2-6; D is possibly TRBD1 (6 bases). Trimming removed 7 bases from V and 0 bases from J, with 10 bases in between. The germline V gene encodes CDR1 MDHEN and CDR2 SYDVKM. The CDR3 loop spans 15 amino acids. CDR3: CASNTGSSGANVLTF. The CDR3 nucleotides read TGTGCCAGCAATACAGGGTCCTCTGGGGCCAACGTCCTGACTTTC.

The rearrangement links TRBV10-3 to TRBJ2-1, with 8 bases fitting TRBD2. The germline gives CDR1 ENHRY, CDR2 SYGVKD. This CDR3 has 15 amino acids. V was clipped by 5 bases and J by 0 bases; unmatched bases: 3. In nucleotides, the CDR3 is TGTGCCATCAGTTCTACTAGCGGCTCCTACAATGAGCAGTTCTTC. Translating it yields CAISSTSGSYNEQFF.

The V gene is TRBV4-1, the J gene TRBJ2-1, with D possibly matching TRBD1 (5 bases). This CDR3 is built from 13 residues. V shed 1 base and J shed 12 bases, with 13 bases lying between them. Germline CDR1 is MGHRA and CDR2 is YSYEKL. Written as DNA, the CDR3 is TGCGCCAGCAGCCAAGGCCAGGGTGGGGTGCAGTTCTTC. Its translation: CASSQGQGGVQFF.

This clone was recorded a few times. The genes are TRBV20-1 and TRBJ1-1; possible D gene TRBD1, 5 bases. The CDR3 sequence is 14 residues long. Germline V gene sequence: CDR1 DFQATT, CDR2 SNEGSKA (reference sequence). Trimming shortened V by 3 bases and J by 6 bases, and 17 bases separated the two germline ends. The CDR3 protein is CSASGRGSRSEAFF. DNA for the CDR3: TGCAGTGCTAGTGGGAGGGGCAGTAGGTCTGAAGCTTTCTTT.

The CDR3 sequence: CASSYGTGAYGYTF. In DNA, the CDR3 is TGTGCCAGCAGTTACGGTACGGGAGCCTATGGCTACACCTTC. The chain carries TRBV6-5 and TRBJ1-2, with D unclear. This CDR3 has 14 residues. Germline CDR1 and CDR2: MNHEY and SVGAGI. With 2 bases removed from V and 4 bases from J, the gap between germline ends came to 11 bases.

As DNA, the CDR3 is TGTGCTAGTGGTTTGGATCAGGGGTCTGGAAACACCATATATTTT. Amino acid sequence: CASGLDQGSGNTIYF. The chain has TRBV12-5 and TRBJ1-3; maybe TRBD1 (6 bases). The V gene lost 1 base and the J gene lost 1 base, with 8 bases spanning the gap. Germline CDR1 and CDR2: LGHNT and FRNRAP. This CDR3 has 15 residues.

This clone was counted a single time. The chain joins TRBV4-1 to TRBJ1-6, with unresolved D. CDR1 is MGHRA, CDR2 YSYEKL, per germline. With 8 bases removed from V and 7 bases from J, the gap between germline ends came to 12 bases. The CDR3 covers 13 residues. For the CDR3, the DNA is TGCGCCAGCGGGTGGGAGAACAATTCACCCCTCCACTTT. Its protein is CASGWENNSPLHF.

The chain combines TRBV2 with TRBJ1-4; 8 positions agree with TRBD1. The ends lost 8 bases at V and 5 bases at J; junction bases unmatched: 4. CDR3 size: 13 residues. Per germline, CDR1 SNHLY and CDR2 FYNNEI. CDR3 DNA sequence: TGTGCCAGCGGACGACAGGGGAATGAAAAACTGTTTTTT. Translating it yields CASGRQGNEKLFF.

This clone was recorded only once. This chain uses TRBV30 with TRBJ1-1; D ambiguous. Trimming took off 2 bases at V and 4 bases at J, with 17 bases between the two ends. The CDR3 spans 15 residues. In germline, CDR1 is GTSNPN, CDR2 SVGIG (reference sequence). The CDR3 nucleotides are TGTGCCTGGAGTCCCCGGGGAGGGTTGGGCACTGAAGCTTTCTTT. It translates to CAWSPRGGLGTEAFF.